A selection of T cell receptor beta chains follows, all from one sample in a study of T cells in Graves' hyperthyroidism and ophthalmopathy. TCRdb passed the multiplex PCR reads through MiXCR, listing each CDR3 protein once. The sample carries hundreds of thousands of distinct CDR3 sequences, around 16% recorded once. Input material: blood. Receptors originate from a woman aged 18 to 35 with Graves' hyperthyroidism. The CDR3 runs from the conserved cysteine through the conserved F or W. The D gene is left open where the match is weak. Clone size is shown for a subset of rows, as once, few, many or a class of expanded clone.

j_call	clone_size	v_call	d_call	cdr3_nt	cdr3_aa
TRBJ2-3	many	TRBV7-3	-	TGTGCCAGCAGTATAAGAGGGGGGGTCGGGGGCACAGATACGCAGTATTTT	CASSIRGGVGGTDTQYF
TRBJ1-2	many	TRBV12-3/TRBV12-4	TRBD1	TGTGCCAGCAGTTTGGGACAGCTCTATGGCTACACCTTC	CASSLGQLYGYTF
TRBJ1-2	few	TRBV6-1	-	TGTGCCAGCAACGGCAACTATGGCTACACCTTC	CASNGNYGYTF
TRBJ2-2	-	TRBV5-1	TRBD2	TGCGCCAGCAGCAAGACTAGCGGGGGCACCGGGGAGCTGTTTTTT	CASSKTSGGTGELFF
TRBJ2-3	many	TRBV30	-	TGTGCCTGGAGTAGACCTAGGCAGCTTAGCACAGATACGCAGTATTTT	CAWSRPRQLSTDTQYF
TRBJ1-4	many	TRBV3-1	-	TGTGCCAGCAGCCGGGAGGGTGCGGAAAAACTGTTTTTT	CASSREGAEKLFF
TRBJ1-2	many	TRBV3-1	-	TGTGCCAGCAGCCAAATCTACAGGGAGGGCTACACCTTC	CASSQIYREGYTF
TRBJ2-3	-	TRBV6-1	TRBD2	TGTGCCTGCAACAGACTAGCGGGGCCCACAGATACGCAGTATTTT	CACNRLAGPTDTQYF
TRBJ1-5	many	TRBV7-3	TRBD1	TGTGCCAGCATCTTAGGGGGAGGACAGGGGGGCAATCAGCCCCAGCATTTT	CASILGGGQGGNQPQHF
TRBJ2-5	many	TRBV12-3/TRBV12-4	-	TGTGCCAGCACCTTGGGGGATTGGGAGACCCAGTACTTC	CASTLGDWETQYF
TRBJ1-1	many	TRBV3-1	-	TGTGCCAGCAGCCAAGCTTACTTCACTGAAGCTTTCTTT	CASSQAYFTEAFF
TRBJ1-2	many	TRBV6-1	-	TGTGCCAGCAGTGAAGCGGAGCTTAACTATGGCTACACCTTC	CASSEAELNYGYTF
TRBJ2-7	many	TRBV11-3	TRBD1	TGTGCCAGCAGCTTAGAAGGGACAGCAGTTTCCTACGAGCAGTACTTC	CASSLEGTAVSYEQYF
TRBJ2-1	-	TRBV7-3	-	TGTGCCAGCAGCTTAGTGGGCCTAGCGGGACAGGAGTTCTTC	CASSLVGLAGQEFF
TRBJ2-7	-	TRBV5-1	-	TGCGCCAGCAGCGTCGGTACAGGTTACGAGCAGTACTTC	CASSVGTGYEQYF
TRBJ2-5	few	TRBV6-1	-	TGTGCCAGCAGTGAAGCTACCCGGGTCCGAGAGACCCAGTACTTC	CASSEATRVRETQYF
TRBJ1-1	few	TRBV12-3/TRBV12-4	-	TGTGCCAGCAGGGAGGGACTCCAGAACACTGGAGCTTTCTTT	CASREGLQNTGAFF
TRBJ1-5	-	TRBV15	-	TGTGCCACCAGCAGAGATCCGTCATTAGATAGCAATCAGCCCCAGCATTTT	CATSRDPSLDSNQPQHF
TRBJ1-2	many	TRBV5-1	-	TGCGCCAGCAGCCCGGACCTCCTCCTCGGGGGCTACACCTTC	CASSPDLLLGGYTF
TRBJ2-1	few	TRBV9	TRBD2	TGTGCCAGCAGCGTAGCGAGCGGGGGGGTTGCCTACGAGCAGTTCTTC	CASSVASGGVAYEQFF
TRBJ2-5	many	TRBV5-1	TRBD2	TGCGCCAGCAGCTTGGGGGGTCTAGCGGGAGTTGCACGAGAGACCCAGTACTTC	CASSLGGLAGVARETQYF
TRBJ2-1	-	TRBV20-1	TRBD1	TGCAGTGCTAGAGATGGTAGGCTTGGGACAGGGGACTCCCTCGGGATCGGCAATGAGCAGTTCTTC	CSARDGRLGTGDSLGIGNEQFF
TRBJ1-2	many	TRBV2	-	TGTGCCAGCAGTGCGACGCCCCAGGCTGGCTACACCTTC	CASSATPQAGYTF
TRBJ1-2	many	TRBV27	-	TGTGCCAGCAGCCAAATCGGGGGCCCGAACTATGGCTACACCTTC	CASSQIGGPNYGYTF
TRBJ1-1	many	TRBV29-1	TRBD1	TGCAGCGTTGAAGATCCGGGAAGACAGGGGGCTGGCACTGAAGCTTTCTTT	CSVEDPGRQGAGTEAFF
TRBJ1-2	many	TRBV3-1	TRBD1	TGTGCCAGCAGCCCTGTCCCGGGACAGGGGGAGACTAACTATGGCTACACCTTC	CASSPVPGQGETNYGYTF
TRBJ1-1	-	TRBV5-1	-	TGCGCCAGCAGCTACCGGCGGGGGAACACTGAAGCTTTCTTT	CASSYRRGNTEAFF
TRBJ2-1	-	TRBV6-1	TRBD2	TGTGCCAGCAGTGAAGCCCCTAGCGGGAGCTCCTACAATGAGCAGTTCTTC	CASSEAPSGSSYNEQFF
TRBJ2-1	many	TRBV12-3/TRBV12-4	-	TGTGCCAGCAGCCCAGCGATTAGCAACAATGAGCAGTTCTTC	CASSPAISNNEQFF
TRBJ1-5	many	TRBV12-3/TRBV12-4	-	TGTGCCAGCAGTTTCGGGGGGGTACAGCCCCAGCATTTT	CASSFGGVQPQHF
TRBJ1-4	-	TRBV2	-	TGTGCCAGCACGTCCGAGTTAGAAAAAGCGAAGCTCGGTGAAAAACTGTTTTTT	CASTSELEKAKLGEKLFF
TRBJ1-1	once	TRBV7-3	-	TGTGCCAGCAGCTTTCATGGGGGTATCAACACTGAAGCTTTCTTT	CASSFHGGINTEAFF
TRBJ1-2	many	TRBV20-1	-	TGCAGTGCTAGAGATATATATAGGGTTTGGTCCGACTATGGCTACACCTTC	CSARDIYRVWSDYGYTF
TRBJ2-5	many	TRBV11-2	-	TGTGCCAGCAGCTTAGAGGTTAGCGGCCAAGAGACCCAGTACTTC	CASSLEVSGQETQYF
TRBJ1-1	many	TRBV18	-	TGTGCCAGCTCAGAAGGGGTGAGGGGCACTGAAGCTTTCTTT	CASSEGVRGTEAFF
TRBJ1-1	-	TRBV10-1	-	TGCGCCAGCAGTGAGTCCGACCGAGAAGCTTTCTTT	CASSESDREAFF
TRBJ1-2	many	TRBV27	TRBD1	TGTGCCAGCAGCCCGATGGGACAGGCCTATGGCTACACCTTC	CASSPMGQAYGYTF
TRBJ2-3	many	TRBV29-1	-	TGCAGCGTTGTGGACGGCTACACAGATACGCAGTATTTT	CSVVDGYTDTQYF
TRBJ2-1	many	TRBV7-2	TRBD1	TGTGCCAGCAGCCCGGGACAGGGAAGGAACAATGAGCAGTTCTTC	CASSPGQGRNNEQFF
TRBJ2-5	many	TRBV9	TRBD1	TGTGCCAGCAGCCCCCGGGACAGGGGGCGGATCGAGACCCAGTACTTC	CASSPRDRGRIETQYF
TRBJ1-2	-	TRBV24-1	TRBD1	TGTGCCACCAGTGTCGGACAGGGACCCTATGGCTACACCTTC	CATSVGQGPYGYTF
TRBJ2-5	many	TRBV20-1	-	TGCAGTGCTAGAGATCTTGGTGGGGCGCGTGAGACCCAGTACTTC	CSARDLGGARETQYF
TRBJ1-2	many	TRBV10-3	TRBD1	TGTGCCATCAACCCCGGGACAGGGGTCTATGGCTACACCTTC	CAINPGTGVYGYTF
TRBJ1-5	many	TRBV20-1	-	TGCAGTGCTAGTACGGTCGGGTCTGTGAGCAATCAGCCCCAGCATTTT	CSASTVGSVSNQPQHF
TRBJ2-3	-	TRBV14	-	TGTGCCAGCAGCTCTTCCCCGTGGGGTGGGACAGATACGCAGTATTTT	CASSSSPWGGTDTQYF
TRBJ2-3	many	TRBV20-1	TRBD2	TGCAGTGGGGCCTCCTCCGGGACTAGCCCCGATACGCAGTATTTT	CSGASSGTSPDTQYF
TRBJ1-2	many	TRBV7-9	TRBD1	TGTGCCAGCAGATCGGGGACAGGGATGTCTAATGGCTACACCTTC	CASRSGTGMSNGYTF
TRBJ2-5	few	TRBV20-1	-	TGCAGTGCCCTCTTCCTGGGGACCCAGTACTTC	CSALFLGTQYF
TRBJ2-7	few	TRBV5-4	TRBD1	TGTGCCAGCCGACAGGGGACTTCCTACGAGCAGTACTTC	CASRQGTSYEQYF
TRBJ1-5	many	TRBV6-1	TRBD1	TGTGCCAGCGCAGGACAGGCCGATCAGCCCCAGCATTTT	CASAGQADQPQHF
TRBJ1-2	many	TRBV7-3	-	TGTGCCAGCAGCTTACCAGCGGGGTATGGCTACACCTTC	CASSLPAGYGYTF
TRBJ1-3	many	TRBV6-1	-	TGTGCCAGCCGGGAGGACTTCTCTGGAAACACCATATATTTT	CASREDFSGNTIYF
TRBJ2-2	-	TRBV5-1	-	TGTGCCAGCAGCTTGGCAGGGGGGTACTTGAACACCGGGGAGCTGTTTTTT	CASSLAGGYLNTGELFF
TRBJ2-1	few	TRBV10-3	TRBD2	TGTGCCGTCAGTCGACTAGCGGGGGACTCTAGCAATGAGCAGTTCTTC	CAVSRLAGDSSNEQFF
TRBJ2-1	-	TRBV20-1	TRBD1	TGCAGTGCTAGAGATCGGGTGACAGGGGATTTCAATGAGCAGTTCTTC	CSARDRVTGDFNEQFF
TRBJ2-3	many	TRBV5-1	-	TGCGCCAGCAGCCCCCGGGTTCCGAACACAGATACGCAGTATTTT	CASSPRVPNTDTQYF
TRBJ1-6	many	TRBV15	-	TGTGCCACCAGCAGAGATGCGGGGACCCTCCACTTT	CATSRDAGTLHF
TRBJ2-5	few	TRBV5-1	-	TGCGCCAGCAGAGGGGGGGCCGGGACGGTGGAGACCCAGTACTTC	CASRGGAGTVETQYF
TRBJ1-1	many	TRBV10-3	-	TGTGCCATCAGTGTCGGCAGGACGACGAACACTGAAGCTTTCTTT	CAISVGRTTNTEAFF